The clone carrying this T cell receptor (beta chain) was observed many times. Its antigen is not known. The CDR3 sequence is 14 residues long. V dropped 5 bases and J dropped 4 bases, with 12 bases sitting between them. Per germline, CDR1 SGHTA and CDR2 FQGNSA. These data originate in a study of T cell repertoires in cytomegalovirus infection. At the level of the study: Indicated by public TCR beta signatures were CMV infection and matching HLA type. The study's findings and limits: Dominating the ex vivo response were HLA-C-restricted CMV-specific TCR beta clonotypes. Summed frequency of shared TCR beta families picked out CMV carriers who also had the relevant HLA.

MiXCR, run by TCRdb on the reads, gives a single entry per CDR3 protein. This sample has around 140,000 distinct CDR3 sequences, with roughly 6% found just once. This chain links TRBV7-2 with TRBJ1-3; possible D gene TRBD1, 5 bases. This clonotype originated in a human donor in good health (CMV status not recorded). Some clones in this sample may be carry-over from other donors' samples. The sequenced sample was PBMCs. CDR3 sequence: CASSLEGTGNTIYF. DNA for the CDR3: TGTGCCAGCAGCCTAGAAGGGACCGGAAACACCATATATTTT.